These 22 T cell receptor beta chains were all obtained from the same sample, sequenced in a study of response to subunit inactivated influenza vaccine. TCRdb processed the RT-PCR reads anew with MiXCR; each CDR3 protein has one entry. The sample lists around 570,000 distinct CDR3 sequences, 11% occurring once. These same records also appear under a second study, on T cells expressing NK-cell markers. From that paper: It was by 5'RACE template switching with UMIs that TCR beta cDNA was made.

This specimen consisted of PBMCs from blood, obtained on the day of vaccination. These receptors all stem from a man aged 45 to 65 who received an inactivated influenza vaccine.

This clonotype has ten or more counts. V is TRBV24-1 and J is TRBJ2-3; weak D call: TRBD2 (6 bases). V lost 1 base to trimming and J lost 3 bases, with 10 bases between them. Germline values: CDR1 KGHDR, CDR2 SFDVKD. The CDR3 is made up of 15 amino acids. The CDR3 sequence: CATSDFGGSTDTQYF. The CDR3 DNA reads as TGTGCCACCAGTGATTTCGGGGGTTCGACAGATACGCAGTATTTT.

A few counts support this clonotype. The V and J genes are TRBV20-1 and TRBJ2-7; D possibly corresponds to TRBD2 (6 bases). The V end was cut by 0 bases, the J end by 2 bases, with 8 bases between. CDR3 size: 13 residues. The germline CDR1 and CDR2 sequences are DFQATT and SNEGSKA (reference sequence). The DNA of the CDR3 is TGCAGTGCTAGAGAGGGGGGTACCTACGAGCAGTACTTC. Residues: CSAREGGTYEQYF.

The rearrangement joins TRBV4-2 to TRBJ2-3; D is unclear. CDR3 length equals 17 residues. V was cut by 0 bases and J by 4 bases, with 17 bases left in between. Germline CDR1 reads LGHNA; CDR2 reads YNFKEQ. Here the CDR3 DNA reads TGTGCCAGCAGCCAAGATCGTGTCTCCTTGGGCGCAGATACGCAGTATTTT. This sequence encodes CASSQDRVSLGADTQYF.

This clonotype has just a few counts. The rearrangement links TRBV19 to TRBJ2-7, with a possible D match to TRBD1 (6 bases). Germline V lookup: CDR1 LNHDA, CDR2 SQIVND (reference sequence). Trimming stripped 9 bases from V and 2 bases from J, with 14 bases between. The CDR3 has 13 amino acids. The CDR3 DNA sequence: TGTGCCAGCTCGGGACACGGCCCCTACGAGCAGTACTTC. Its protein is CASSGHGPYEQYF.

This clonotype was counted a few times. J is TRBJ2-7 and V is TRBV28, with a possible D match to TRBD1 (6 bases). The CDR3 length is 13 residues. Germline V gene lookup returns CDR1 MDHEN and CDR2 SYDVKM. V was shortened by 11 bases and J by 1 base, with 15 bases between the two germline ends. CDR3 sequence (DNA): TGTGCCTCTGAGGGACACGAATCCTACGAGCAGTACTTC. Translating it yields CASEGHESYEQYF.

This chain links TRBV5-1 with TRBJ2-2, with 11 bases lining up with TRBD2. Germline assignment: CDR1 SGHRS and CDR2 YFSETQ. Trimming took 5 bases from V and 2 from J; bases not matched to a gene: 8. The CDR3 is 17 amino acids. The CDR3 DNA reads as TGCGCCAGCAGACCGCCGGGGACTAGCGGTAACACCGGGGAGCTGTTTTTT. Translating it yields CASRPPGTSGNTGELFF.

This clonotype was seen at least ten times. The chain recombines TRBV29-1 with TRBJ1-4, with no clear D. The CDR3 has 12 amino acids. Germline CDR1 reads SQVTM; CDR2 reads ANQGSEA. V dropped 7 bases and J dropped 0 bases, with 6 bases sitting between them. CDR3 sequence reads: CSGGSTNEKLFF. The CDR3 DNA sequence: TGCAGCGGGGGTTCAACTAATGAAAAACTGTTTTTT. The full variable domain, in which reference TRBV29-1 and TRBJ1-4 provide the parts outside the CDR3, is SAVISQKPSRDICQRGTSLTIQCQVDSQVTMMFWYRQQPGQSLTLIATANQGSEATYESGFVIDKFPISRPNLTFSTLTVSNMSPEDSSIYLCSGGSTNEKLFFGSGTQLSVL.

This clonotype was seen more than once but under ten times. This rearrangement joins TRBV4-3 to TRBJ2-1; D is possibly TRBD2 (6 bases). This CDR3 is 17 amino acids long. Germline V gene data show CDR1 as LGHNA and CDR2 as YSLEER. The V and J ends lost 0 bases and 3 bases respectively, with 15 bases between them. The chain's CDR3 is CASSQDGWGSGYNEQFF. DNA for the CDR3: TGCGCCAGCAGCCAAGATGGGTGGGGTAGCGGCTACAATGAGCAGTTCTTC.

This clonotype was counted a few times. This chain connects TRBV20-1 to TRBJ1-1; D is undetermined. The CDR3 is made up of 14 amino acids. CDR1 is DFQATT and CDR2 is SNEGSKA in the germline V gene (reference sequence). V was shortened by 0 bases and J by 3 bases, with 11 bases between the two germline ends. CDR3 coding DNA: TGCAGTGCTAGAGATCGTGCCCGGTACACTGAAGCTTTCTTT. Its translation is CSARDRARYTEAFF.

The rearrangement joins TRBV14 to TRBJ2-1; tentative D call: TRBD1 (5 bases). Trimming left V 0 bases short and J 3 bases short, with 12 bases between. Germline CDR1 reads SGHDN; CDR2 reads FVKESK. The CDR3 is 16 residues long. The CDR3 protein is CASSQEVGDYYNEQFF. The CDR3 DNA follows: TGTGCCAGCAGCCAAGAAGTAGGGGATTACTACAATGAGCAGTTCTTC. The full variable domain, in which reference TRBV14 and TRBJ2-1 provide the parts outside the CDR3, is EAGVTQFPSHSVIEKGQTVTLRCDPISGHDNLYWYRRVMGKEIKFLLHFVKESKQDESGMPNNRFLAERTGGTYSTLKVQPAELEDSGVYFCASSQEVGDYYNEQFFGPGTRLTVL.

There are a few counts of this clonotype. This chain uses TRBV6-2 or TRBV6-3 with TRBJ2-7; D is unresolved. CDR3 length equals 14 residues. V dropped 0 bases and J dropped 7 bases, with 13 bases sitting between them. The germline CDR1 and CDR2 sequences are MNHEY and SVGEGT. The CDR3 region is CASSYSIPPGEQYF. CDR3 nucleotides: TGTGCCAGCAGTTACTCGATCCCCCCAGGAGAGCAGTACTTC.

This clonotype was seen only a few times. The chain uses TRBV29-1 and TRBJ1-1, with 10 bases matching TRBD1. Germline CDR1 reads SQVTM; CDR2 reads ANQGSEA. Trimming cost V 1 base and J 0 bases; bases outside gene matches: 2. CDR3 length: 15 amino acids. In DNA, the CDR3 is TGCAGCGTTGAAGGGGGACAGGGGCTGAACACTGAAGCTTTCTTT. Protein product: CSVEGGQGLNTEAFF.

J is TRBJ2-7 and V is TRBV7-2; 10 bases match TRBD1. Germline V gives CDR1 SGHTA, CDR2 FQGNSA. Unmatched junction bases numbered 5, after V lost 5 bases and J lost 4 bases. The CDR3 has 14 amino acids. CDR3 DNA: TGTGCCAGCAGCCGGGACAGGGGAGGATACGAGCAGTACTTC. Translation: CASSRDRGGYEQYF.

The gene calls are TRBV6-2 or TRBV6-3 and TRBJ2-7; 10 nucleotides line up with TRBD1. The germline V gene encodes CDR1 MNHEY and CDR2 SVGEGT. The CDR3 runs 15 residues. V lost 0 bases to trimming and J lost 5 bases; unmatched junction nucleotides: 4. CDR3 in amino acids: CASSYSDRGWHEQYF. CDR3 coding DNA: TGTGCCAGCAGTTACTCGGACAGGGGGTGGCACGAGCAGTACTTC.

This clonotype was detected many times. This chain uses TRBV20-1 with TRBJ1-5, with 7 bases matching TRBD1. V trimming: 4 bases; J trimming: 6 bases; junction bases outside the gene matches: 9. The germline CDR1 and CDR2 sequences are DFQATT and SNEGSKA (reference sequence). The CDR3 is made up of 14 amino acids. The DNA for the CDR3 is TGCAGTGCTACTCATTCGACAGGGAGTCAGCCCCAGCATTTT. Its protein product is CSATHSTGSQPQHF.

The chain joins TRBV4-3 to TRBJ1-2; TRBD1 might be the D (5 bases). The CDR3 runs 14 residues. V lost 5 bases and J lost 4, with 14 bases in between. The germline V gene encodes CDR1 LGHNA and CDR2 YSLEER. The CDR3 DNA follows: TGCGCCAGCAGCGCTATTGGGGCTGGCTATGGCTACACCTTC. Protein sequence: CASSAIGAGYGYTF.

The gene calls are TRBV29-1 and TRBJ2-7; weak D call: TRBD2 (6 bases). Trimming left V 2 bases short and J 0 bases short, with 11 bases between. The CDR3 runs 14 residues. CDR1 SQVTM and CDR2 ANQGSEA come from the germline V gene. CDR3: CSVESAGSSYEQYF. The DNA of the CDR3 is TGCAGCGTTGAATCGGCGGGGAGCTCCTACGAGCAGTACTTC.

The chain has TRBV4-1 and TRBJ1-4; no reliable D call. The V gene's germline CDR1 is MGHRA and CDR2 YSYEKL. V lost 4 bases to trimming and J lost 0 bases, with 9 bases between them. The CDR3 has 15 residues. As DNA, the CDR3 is TGCGCCAGCAGCCCCTTCCCTGCAACTAATGAAAAACTGTTTTTT. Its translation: CASSPFPATNEKLFF.

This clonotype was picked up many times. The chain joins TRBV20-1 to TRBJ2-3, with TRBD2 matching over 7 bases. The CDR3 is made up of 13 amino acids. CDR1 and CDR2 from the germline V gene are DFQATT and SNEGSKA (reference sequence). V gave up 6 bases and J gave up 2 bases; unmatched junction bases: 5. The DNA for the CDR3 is TGCAGTGCAAACGGGGGGATCACAGATACGCAGTATTTT. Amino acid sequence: CSANGGITDTQYF.

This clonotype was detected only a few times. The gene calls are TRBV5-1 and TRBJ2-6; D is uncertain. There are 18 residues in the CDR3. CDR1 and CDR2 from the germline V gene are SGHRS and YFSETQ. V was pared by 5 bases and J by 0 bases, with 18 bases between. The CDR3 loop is CASRELGLASSGANVLTF. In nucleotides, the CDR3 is TGCGCCAGCAGAGAGCTGGGATTGGCGAGCTCTGGGGCCAACGTCCTGACTTTC.

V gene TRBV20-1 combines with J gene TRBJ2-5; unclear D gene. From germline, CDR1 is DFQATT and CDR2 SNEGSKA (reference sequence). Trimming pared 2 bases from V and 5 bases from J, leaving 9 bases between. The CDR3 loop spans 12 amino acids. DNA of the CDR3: TGCAGTGCTAGATTCCGGGTTGAGACCCAGTACTTC. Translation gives CSARFRVETQYF.

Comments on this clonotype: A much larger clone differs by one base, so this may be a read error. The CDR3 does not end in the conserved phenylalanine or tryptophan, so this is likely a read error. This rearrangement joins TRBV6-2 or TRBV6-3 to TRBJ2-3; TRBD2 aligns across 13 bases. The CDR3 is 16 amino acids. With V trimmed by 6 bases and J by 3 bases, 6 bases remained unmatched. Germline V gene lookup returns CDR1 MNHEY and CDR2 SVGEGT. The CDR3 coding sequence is TGTGCCAGCAGCACCGGGACTAGCGGGGAGACAGATACGCAGTATTTA. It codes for CASSTGTSGETDTQYL.